Shown below are 5 T cell receptor beta chains from a single sample sequenced in a study of Graves' ophthalmopathy and Graves' hyperthyroidism. For repertoire sequencing, the TCR beta CDR3 regions were amplified from RNA transcripts. First-round RT-PCR relied on HTBI primers, and a second-round multiplex PCR came next. Each CDR3 protein gets one entry after TCRdb re-called the multiplex PCR reads with MiXCR. The table has over a million distinct CDR3 sequences, 35% to 45% seen once. The sequenced sample consisted of peripheral blood or thyroid tissue (not recorded which). All receptors derive from an adult man with Graves' hyperthyroidism.

This clonotype has at least ten counts. V and J are TRBV7-2 and TRBJ2-7; D might be TRBD1 or TRBD2, each matching 5 bases. Trimming stripped 8 bases from V and 0 bases from J, with 8 bases between. The CDR3 runs 12 residues. Germline-derived CDR1 and CDR2 are SGHTA and FQGNSA. DNA for the CDR3: TGTGCCAGCGGGACCAGCTCCTACGAGCAGTACTTC. Amino acid sequence: CASGTSSYEQYF.

The rearrangement joins TRBV10-3 to TRBJ2-7; TRBD2 is a possible D gene (5 bases). The CDR3 sequence is 13 residues long. The germline V gene has CDR1 ENHRY and CDR2 SYGVKD. Trimming pared 4 bases from V and 7 bases from J, leaving 14 bases between. CDR3 amino acids: CAISVPGSSEQYF. CDR3 bases: TGTGCCATCAGTGTTCCGGGATCCTCGGAGCAGTACTTC.

A note on this clonotype: It may be a read error: a sequence one base away is much more abundant. This rearrangement joins TRBV7-8 to TRBJ1-2, with TRBD1 matching over 9 bases. CDR3 length: 14 residues. Germline values: CDR1 SGHVS, CDR2 FQNEAQ. The junction had 4 bases not matched to a gene; V was cut back by 2 bases and J by 6 bases. The CDR3 protein is CASSLLTGGDGYTF. The CDR3 nucleotides read TGTGCCAGCAGCTTACTAACAGGGGGCGATGGCTACACCTTC.

This clonotype has a handful of counts. The chain joins TRBV5-1 to TRBJ1-4; the match to TRBD1 covers 7 bases. The trim removed 5 bases at V and 7 bases at J, leaving 8 bases unmatched. Germline V gene sequence: CDR1 SGHRS, CDR2 YFSETQ. This CDR3 region has 14 residues. CDR3 DNA sequence: TGCGCCAGCAGGTCGGAGGGGGCCCTTGAAAAACTGTTTTTT. As protein: CASRSEGALEKLFF.

This chain uses TRBV4-2 with TRBJ2-2, with D tentatively TRBD2 (5 bases). This CDR3 region has 14 residues. Germline lookup yields CDR1 LGHNA and CDR2 YNFKEQ. V shed 0 bases and J shed 7 bases, with 9 bases lying between them. CDR3 in DNA: TGTGCCAGCAGCCAAGATTATGGAGGCGGGGAGCTGTTTTTT. It specifies CASSQDYGGGELFF.